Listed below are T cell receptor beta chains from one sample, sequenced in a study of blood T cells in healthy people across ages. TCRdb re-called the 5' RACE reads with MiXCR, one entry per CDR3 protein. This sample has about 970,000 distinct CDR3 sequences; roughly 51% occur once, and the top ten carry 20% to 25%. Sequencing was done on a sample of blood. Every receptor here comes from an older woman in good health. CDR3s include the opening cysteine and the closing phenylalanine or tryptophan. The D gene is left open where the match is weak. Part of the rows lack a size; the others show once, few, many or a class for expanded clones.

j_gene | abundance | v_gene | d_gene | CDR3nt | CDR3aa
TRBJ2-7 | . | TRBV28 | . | TGTGCCAGCAGTAACCCGGGACAAACCTACGAGCAGTACTTC | CASSNPGQTYEQYF
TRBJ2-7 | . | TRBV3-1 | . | TGTGCCAGCAGCCAAGGCAACAGTAACTACGAGCAGTACTTC | CASSQGNSNYEQYF
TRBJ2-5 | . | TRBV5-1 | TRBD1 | TGCGCCAGCAGTGTCCCAGGGGGCCGTGAGACCCAGTACTTC | CASSVPGGRETQYF
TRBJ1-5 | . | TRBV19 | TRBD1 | TGTGCCAGCTCCACAGGGGGCAATCAGCCCCAGCATTTT | CASSTGGNQPQHF
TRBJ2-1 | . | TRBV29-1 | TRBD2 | TGCAGCGTTGAAGGACTAGCGTTGAGCTCCTACAATGAGCAGTTCTTC | CSVEGLALSSYNEQFF
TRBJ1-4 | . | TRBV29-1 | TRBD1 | TGCAGCGCAGCGACAGGGGGAACTAATGAAAAACTGTTTTTT | CSAATGGTNEKLFF
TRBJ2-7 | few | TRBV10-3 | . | TGTGCCATCAGTGAGTCCGTCTACGAGCAGTACTTC | CAISESVYEQYF
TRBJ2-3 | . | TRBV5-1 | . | TGCGCCAGCAGCTTGGCCAACAGGGTTGCGGGAGTTTCTGATACGCAGTATTTT | CASSLANRVAGVSDTQYF
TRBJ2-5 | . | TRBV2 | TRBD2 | TGTGCCACCACCCGAGCGGGAGGAGGGGAGACCCAGTACTTC | CATTRAGGGETQYF
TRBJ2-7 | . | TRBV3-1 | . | TGTGCCAGCAGCCAATTACCGGGGAGTGCCTACGAGCAGTACTTC | CASSQLPGSAYEQYF
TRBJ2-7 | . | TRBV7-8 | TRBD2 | TGTGCCAGCAGCTTAGCGGGGGGGGAGGGAACCTACGAGCAGTACTTC | CASSLAGGEGTYEQYF
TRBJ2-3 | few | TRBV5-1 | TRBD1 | TGCGCCAGCAGCGAGGGACAGGGGCACGCAGATACGCAGTATTTT | CASSEGQGHADTQYF
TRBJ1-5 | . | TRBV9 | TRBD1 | TGTGCCAGCAGCAGGGGACAGGGACCTAGTCAGCCCCAGCATTTT | CASSRGQGPSQPQHF
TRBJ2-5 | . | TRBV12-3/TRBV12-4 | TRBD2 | TGTGCCAGCACCCGAGCCGGGACTAGCAACAATGAGCAGTACTTC | CASTRAGTSNNEQYF
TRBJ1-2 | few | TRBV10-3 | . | TGTGCCATCAGGCACAGTACCAACTATGGCTACACCTTC | CAIRHSTNYGYTF
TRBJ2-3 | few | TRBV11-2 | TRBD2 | TGTGCCAGCAGCGCCATTAGCGGGAGCACAGATACGCAGTATTTT | CASSAISGSTDTQYF
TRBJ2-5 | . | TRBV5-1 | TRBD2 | TGCGCCAGCAGCTCGTCGACTAGCGGTCGGGAGACCCAGTACTTC | CASSSSTSGRETQYF
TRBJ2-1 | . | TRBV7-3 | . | TGTGCCAGCAGCTCCCCCCCAGGTGTCAATGAGCAGTTCTTC | CASSSPPGVNEQFF
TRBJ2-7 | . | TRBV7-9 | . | TGTGCCAGCAGCTTAGGACACGAGGTCTACGAGCAGTACTTC | CASSLGHEVYEQYF
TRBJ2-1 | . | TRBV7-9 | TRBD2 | TGTGCCGCAGGGGGACTAGCGGGAGGATACGAGCAGTTCTTC | CAAGGLAGGYEQFF
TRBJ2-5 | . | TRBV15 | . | TGTGCCACCAGCAGAGATCGTGGAGGGGAGGAGACCCAGTACTTC | CATSRDRGGEETQYF
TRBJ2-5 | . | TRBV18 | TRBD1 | TGTACCAGCCACGGGACAGGAAAAGAGACCCAGTACTTC | CTSHGTGKETQYF
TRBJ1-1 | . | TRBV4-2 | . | TGTGCCAGCAGCCAAAGTCCAGTTCGGACGCAACAAAACACTGAAGCTTTCTTT | CASSQSPVRTQQNTEAFF
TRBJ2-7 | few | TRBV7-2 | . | TGTGCCAGCAGCTTAGCGGGGAGAATCTACGAGCAGTACTTC | CASSLAGRIYEQYF
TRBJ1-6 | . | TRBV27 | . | TGTGCCAGCAGTTCACCTACGAGCTCCTATAATTCACCCCTCCACTTT | CASSSPTSSYNSPLHF
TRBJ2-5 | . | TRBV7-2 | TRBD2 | TGTGCCAGCAGCAAGGGGTGGGCTAGCGGGTCCCAAGAGACCCAGTACTTC | CASSKGWASGSQETQYF
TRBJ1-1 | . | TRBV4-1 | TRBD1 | TGCGCCAGCAGCCGACAGGGAGAGGGCACTGAAGCTTTCTTT | CASSRQGEGTEAFF
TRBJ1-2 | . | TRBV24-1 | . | TGTGCCACCAGTGTACGGGTTAACGACTATGGCTACACCTTC | CATSVRVNDYGYTF
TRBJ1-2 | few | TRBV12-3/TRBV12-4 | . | TGTGCCAGCAGTCGCCCAGGGGTATATGGCTACACCTTC | CASSRPGVYGYTF
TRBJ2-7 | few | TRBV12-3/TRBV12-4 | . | TGTGCCAGCAGTTCCGGACCCCCCTCCTCCAGGAAGGGGTACTTC | CASSSGPPSSRKGYF
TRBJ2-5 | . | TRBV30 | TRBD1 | TGTGCCTGGAAAACCCTAGGGACAGGGGGCGGAGAGACCCAGTACTTC | CAWKTLGTGGGETQYF
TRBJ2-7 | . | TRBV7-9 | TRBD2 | TGTGCCAGCAGACCACTAGCGGGAACGTACGAGCAGTACTTC | CASRPLAGTYEQYF
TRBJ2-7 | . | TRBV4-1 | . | TGCGCCAGCAGCGGGCAGGAAAGCTCCTACGAGCAGTACTTC | CASSGQESSYEQYF
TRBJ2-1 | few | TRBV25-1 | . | TGTGCCAGTTACTTGTATGAGCAGTTCTTC | CASYLYEQFF
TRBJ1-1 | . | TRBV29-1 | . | TGCAGCGTCGATCGGTTGAACACTGGAGCTTTCTTT | CSVDRLNTGAFF
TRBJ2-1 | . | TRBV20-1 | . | TGCAGTTCCTTGGCGGTCTATGAGCAGTTCTTC | CSSLAVYEQFF
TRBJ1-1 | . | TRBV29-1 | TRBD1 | TGCAGCGTTGTAAGGGACAGCTCAGACACTGAAGCTTTCTTT | CSVVRDSSDTEAFF
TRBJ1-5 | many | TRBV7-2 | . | TGTGCCAGCAGCTCAAGTTCCTATCAGCCCCAGCATTTT | CASSSSSYQPQHF
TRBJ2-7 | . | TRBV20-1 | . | TGCAGTGCTAGAGGGATTAAGAGGGCCGGGTACGAGCAGTACTTC | CSARGIKRAGYEQYF
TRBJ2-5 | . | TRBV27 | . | TGTGCCAGCAAGACCTTGTTACAAGAGACCCAGTACTTC | CASKTLLQETQYF
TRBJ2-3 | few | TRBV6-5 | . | TGTGCCAGTTGGGATGGGGGCTCGCAGTATTTT | CASWDGGSQYF
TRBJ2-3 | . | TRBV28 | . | TGTGCCAGCAGTTTATACGGGATTGCAGATACGCAGTATTTT | CASSLYGIADTQYF
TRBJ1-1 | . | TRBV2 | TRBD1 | TGTGCCAGCAGAAAGGGACAGGGGCAAACTGAAGCTTTCTTT | CASRKGQGQTEAFF
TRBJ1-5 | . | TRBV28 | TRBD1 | TGTGCCAGCAGCAGATCTTCCGGGACAGGGGTCGGGAATCAGCCCCAGCATTTT | CASSRSSGTGVGNQPQHF
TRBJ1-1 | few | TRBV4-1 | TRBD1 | TGCGCCAGCAGCTCAGGGGGCGCGAACACTGAAGCTTTCTTT | CASSSGGANTEAFF
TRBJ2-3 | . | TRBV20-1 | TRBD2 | TGCAGTGCTAGATCCTGGACTAGCAGGAGCACAGATACGCAGTATTTT | CSARSWTSRSTDTQYF
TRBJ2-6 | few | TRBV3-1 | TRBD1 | TGTGCCAGCAGCCCACGGGGACAGAGACTCTCTGGGGCCAACGTCCTGACTTTC | CASSPRGQRLSGANVLTF
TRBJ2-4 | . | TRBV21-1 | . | TGTGCCAGCAGCGCCCCCCCACACAGAACCCTAGCCAAAAACATTCAGTACTTC | CASSAPPHRTLAKNIQYF
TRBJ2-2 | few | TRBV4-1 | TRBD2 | TGCGCCAGCGGACTAGCGGGACCCAACACCGGGGAGCTGTTTTTT | CASGLAGPNTGELFF
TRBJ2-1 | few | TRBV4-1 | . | TGCGCCAGCAGCCCCTCCGCGGGGTTGTCTGAGCAGTTCTTC | CASSPSAGLSEQFF
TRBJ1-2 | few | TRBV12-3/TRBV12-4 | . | TGTGCCAGCAGCAGGGGCCGGTTCAATGGCTACACCTTC | CASSRGRFNGYTF